Below are 15 T cell receptor beta chains sequenced from a single sample in a study of blood T cell repertoires in COVID-19. Method: immunoSEQ multiplex PCR; TCRdb's copy keeps in-frame clones and lacks some. Of roughly 150,000 clones in the sample, about nine tenths were seen once. The sequenced sample consisted of peripheral blood. The receptors were sampled from a man aged 18 to 30 with COVID-19, enrolled during active disease.

V gene TRBV28 combines with J gene TRBJ2-2; 8 nucleotides agree with TRBD2. The CDR3 has 14 residues. J lost 5 bases, V lost 3 bases, and 2 bases had no gene match. Germline V gives CDR1 MDHEN, CDR2 SYDVKM. The CDR3 region has the DNA TGTGCCAGCAGTTTTAGCGGGAATACCGGGGAGCTGTTTTTT. Its translation: CASSFSGNTGELFF.

The J gene is TRBJ1-2, the V gene TRBV19, with D perhaps matching TRBD1 (6 bases). The CDR3 covers 15 residues. The germline V gene has CDR1 LNHDA and CDR2 SQIVND (reference sequence). V gave up 7 bases and J gave up 2 bases, with 17 bases separating them. The CDR3 DNA reads as TGTGCCAGTATGCCAAGACAGGCGAACAACTATGGCTACACCTTC. Translation gives CASMPRQANNYGYTF. Together with reference TRBV19 and TRBJ1-2, the CDR3 gives the full variable domain: DGGITQSPKYLFRKEGQNVTLSCEQNLNHDAMYWYRQDPGQGLRLIYYSQIVNDFQKGDIAEGYSVSREKKESFPLTVTSAQKNPTAFYLCASMPRQANNYGYTFGSGTRLTVV.

The chain employs TRBV3-1 (or the pseudogene TRBV3-2) and TRBJ2-7; TRBD2 aligns across 14 bases. Germline CDR1 is LGHDT and CDR2 is YNNKEL (reference sequence). The length of the CDR3 is 15 residues. The V segment lost 3 bases and the J segment 7 bases; nucleotides outside the gene matches: 5. CDR3 residues: CASSQGTSGSGEQYF. The CDR3 DNA is TGTGCCAGCAGCCAGGGGACTAGCGGGAGTGGGGAGCAGTACTTC.

This clone has just one count. The rearrangement uses TRBV2 and TRBJ2-1; TRBD1 aligns across 7 bases. The germline V gene has CDR1 SNHLY and CDR2 FYNNEI. This CDR3 spans 15 amino acids. Losses at the gene ends were 7 bases for V and 8 bases for J; bases not matched to a gene: 14. The CDR3 protein is CASIPTGSVRDEQFF. Written as DNA, the CDR3 is TGTGCCAGCATTCCGACAGGGTCGGTTCGGGATGAGCAGTTCTTC.

The CDR3 region is CASSQDILAGERGFYEQYF. CDR3 nucleotide sequence: TGCGCCAGCAGCCAAGATATCCTAGCGGGAGAGAGGGGCTTCTACGAGCAGTACTTC. The V gene is TRBV4-1, the J gene TRBJ2-7, with 10 positions matching TRBD2. This CDR3 comprises 19 residues. Germline trimming cut 0 bases from V and 3 bases from J; bases unmatched to any gene: 14. Germline V gives CDR1 MGHRA, CDR2 YSYEKL.

The rearrangement uses TRBV10-1 and TRBJ1-1, with TRBD1 identical over 7 bases. The CDR3 totals 14 residues. After removal of 5 bases from V and 0 bases from J, the junction contained 3 bases not matched to a gene. CDR1 is WNHNN and CDR2 is SYGVQD in the germline V gene (reference sequence). CDR3 nucleotide sequence: TGCGCCAGCAGTCAGGGACAGTTGAACACTGAAGCTTTCTTT. It is translated as CASSQGQLNTEAFF.

The chain recombines TRBV6-5 with TRBJ1-5; D uncertain. CDR3 size: 14 residues. The germline gives CDR1 MNHEY, CDR2 SVGAGI. V lost 10 bases, J lost 3 bases, and 16 bases lay in between. This CDR3 reads CATLPIQSNQPQHF. The CDR3 DNA follows: TGTGCCACCCTTCCCATACAGTCCAATCAGCCCCAGCATTTT.

The J gene is TRBJ1-1, the V gene TRBV9; no clear D. CDR1 and CDR2 (germline): SGDLS, YYNGEE. The CDR3 contains 15 residues. V shed 1 base and J shed 1 base, with 11 bases lying between them. The CDR3 loop reads CASSVISRWNTEAFF. CDR3 nucleotide sequence: TGTGCCAGCAGCGTAATCTCCCGGTGGAACACTGAAGCTTTCTTT.

V and J are TRBV6-6 and TRBJ2-1, with 14 bases fitting TRBD2. The CDR3 has 14 amino acids. Trimming at V came to 8 bases and at J to 8 bases, leaving 5 bases not matched to a gene. Per the germline V gene, CDR1 is MNHNY and CDR2 is SVGAGI (reference sequence). The CDR3: CASRLAGGYDEQFF. CDR3 nucleotide sequence: TGTGCCAGCCGACTAGCGGGAGGGTACGATGAGCAGTTCTTC.

This clone was found a few times. The chain is built from TRBV27 and TRBJ2-2; D gene unclear. CDR1 is MNHEY and CDR2 is SMNVEV in the germline V gene (reference sequence). The CDR3 is made up of 12 amino acids. The V end lost 5 bases, the J end lost 6 bases, and 7 bases lay between the germline ends. The CDR3 nucleotides are TGTGCCAGCAGTCTCGAGGCCGGGGAGCTGTTTTTT. As protein: CASSLEAGELFF.

V gene TRBV5-1 combines with J gene TRBJ2-6; 7 nucleotides agree with TRBD1. CDR1 and CDR2 (germline): SGHRS, YFSETQ. Unmatched junction bases numbered 12, after V lost 7 bases and J lost 2 bases. This CDR3 contains 17 residues. The CDR3 DNA sequence: TGCGCCAGCCTCTCCCGGGACAGCACTACTGGGGCCAACGTCCTGACTTTC. Translated, it gives CASLSRDSTTGANVLTF.

The chain has TRBV5-6 and TRBJ1-6; D is undetermined. Trimming took off 4 bases at V and 11 bases at J, with 10 bases between the two ends. CDR3 length equals 12 residues. The V gene's germline CDR1 is SGHDT and CDR2 YYEEEE. CDR3 protein: CASSPGLAPLHF. Written as DNA, the CDR3 is TGTGCCAGCAGCCCAGGCCTGGCACCCCTCCACTTT.

The chain combines TRBV7-9 with TRBJ1-6, with TRBD1 matching 8 bases. V shed 6 bases and J 8 bases; nucleotides not matched to a gene: 9. The CDR3 has 15 amino acids. Looked up from germline, CDR1 is SEHNR and CDR2 is FQNEAQ (reference sequence). CDR3 amino acids: CASSRTGTGYSPLHF. In nucleotides, the CDR3 is TGTGCCAGCAGTCGGACGGGGACAGGATATTCACCCCTCCACTTT.

The chain combines TRBV30 with TRBJ2-1; D perhaps matches TRBD1 (5 bases). This CDR3 has 13 residues. V shed 3 bases and J shed 8 bases, with 14 bases lying between them. CDR1 and CDR2 (germline): GTSNPN, SVGIG (reference sequence). CDR3 nucleotide sequence: TGTGCCTGGAGGGGGCAATTCTCCCATGAGCAGTTCTTC. Translating it yields CAWRGQFSHEQFF.

In regard to this clone: Other DNA sequences from this sample encode an identical CDR3 as well. The chain carries TRBV27 and TRBJ2-7; TRBD1 matches at 9 bases. V lost 6 bases to trimming and J lost 4 bases; unmatched junction nucleotides: 4. Germline lookup yields CDR1 MNHEY and CDR2 SMNVEV (reference sequence). The CDR3 is 13 residues long. CDR3 protein: CASSPGQGYEQYF. CDR3 in DNA: TGTGCCAGCAGCCCGGGACAGGGATACGAGCAGTACTTC.